A selection of T cell receptor beta chains follows, all from one sample in a study of breast tumors, draining lymph nodes, adjacent tissues. TCRdb redid the calling of the multiplex PCR reads with MiXCR, one entry per CDR3 protein. This sample has 20,000 to 25,000 distinct CDR3 sequences; approximately 63% occur once, and the top ten carry 23%. Sequencing input: tumor-adjacent breast tissue. These receptor sequences come from a female donor with breast cancer. Some clones in this sample may be carry-over from other donors' samples. The CDR3 runs from the conserved cysteine through the conserved F or W. A D gene is named only where the DNA matches it firmly. Clone size is given for some rows only: seen once, a few or many times, or a class if the clone is expanded.

NA	TRBD1	TRBJ2-7	TRBV12-3/TRBV12-4	CASSFGDRTEQYF	TGTGCCAGCAGTTTCGGGGACAGGACCGAGCAGTACTTC
NA	TRBD1	TRBJ1-5	TRBV4-1	CASSQGQGFGQPQHF	TGCGCCAGCAGCCAAGGACAGGGATTCGGTCAGCCCCAGCATTTT
NA	TRBD2	TRBJ2-1	TRBV20-1	CSAKRGLAGGFPNNEQFF	TGCAGTGCTAAGAGGGGACTAGCGGGAGGTTTCCCCAACAATGAGCAGTTCTTC
NA	NA	TRBJ2-7	TRBV10-1	CASSEAVVHEQYF	TGCGCCAGCAGTGAGGCGGTAGTCCACGAGCAGTACTTC
NA	NA	TRBJ2-7	TRBV7-9	CASSQQGSYEQYF	TGTGCCAGCAGCCAACAGGGTTCCTACGAGCAGTACTTC
medium-sized	TRBD1	TRBJ1-6	TRBV5-5	CASSLGQGFYNSPLHF	TGTGCCAGCAGCTTGGGACAGGGCTTTTATAATTCACCCCTCCACTTT
many	TRBD1	TRBJ1-6	TRBV5-8	CASSFGQGSYNSPLHF	TGTGCCAGCAGCTTCGGACAGGGTTCCTATAATTCACCCCTCCACTTT
NA	TRBD2	TRBJ2-1	TRBV6-5	CASSYGTSGHNEQFF	TGTGCCAGCAGTTACGGGACTAGCGGCCACAATGAGCAGTTCTTC
many	TRBD1	TRBJ1-2	TRBV6-5	CASSGTGDNYGYTF	TGTGCCAGCAGCGGGACAGGGGATAACTATGGCTACACCTTC
NA	NA	TRBJ2-7	TRBV7-2	CASSDRFRDDEQYF	TGTGCCAGCAGTGACCGGTTTCGGGACGACGAGCAGTACTTC
NA	TRBD2	TRBJ2-7	TRBV2	CASSPDSGRKTYEQYF	TGTGCCAGCAGTCCTGATAGCGGGAGGAAAACCTACGAGCAGTACTTC
NA	NA	TRBJ1-2	TRBV7-2	CASSPSTGAGGYTF	TGTGCCAGCAGCCCCTCGACAGGAGCGGGGGGCTACACCTTC
NA	NA	TRBJ2-3	TRBV7-7	CASSSGLTGTDTQYF	TGTGCCAGCAGCTCAGGATTGACTGGGACAGATACGCAGTATTTT
NA	TRBD1	TRBJ2-7	TRBV5-4	CASSLVGTGGNEQYF	TGTGCCAGCAGCTTGGTAGGGACAGGGGGCAACGAGCAGTACTTC
once	TRBD1	TRBJ1-2	TRBV5-1	CASSLGQGLGGYTF	TGCGCCAGCAGCTTGGGACAGGGGCTAGGTGGCTACACCTTC
NA	NA	TRBJ1-1	TRBV7-9	CASSPGGWGGSEAFF	TGTGCCAGCAGCCCAGGAGGTTGGGGGGGCAGTGAAGCTTTCTTT
NA	TRBD2	TRBJ2-7	TRBV4-2	CASSRRLAGDYEQYF	TGTGCCAGCAGCCGCAGACTAGCGGGAGACTACGAGCAGTACTTC
NA	NA	TRBJ2-7	TRBV10-3	CAITRDVGGTHEQYF	TGTGCCATCACCCGGGACGTCGGCGGGACCCACGAGCAGTACTTC
NA	NA	TRBJ2-1	TRBV19	CASSTDSGNYNEQFF	TGTGCCAGTAGTACCGATAGCGGAAACTACAATGAGCAGTTCTTC
NA	NA	TRBJ1-6	TRBV10-3	CAISVGRTENSPLHF	TGTGCCATCAGTGTTGGAAGGACAGAAAATTCACCCCTCCACTTT
few	NA	TRBJ2-7	TRBV28	CASSPPVTRDEQYF	TGTGCCAGCAGTCCTCCGGTCACGCGAGACGAGCAGTACTTC
NA	TRBD2	TRBJ2-2	TRBV30	CAWKGTSGRQSTGELFF	TGTGCCTGGAAGGGGACTAGCGGGAGGCAGAGCACCGGGGAGCTGTTTTTT
few	NA	TRBJ2-3	TRBV7-2	CASSSSRGGTDTQYF	TGTGCCAGCAGCTCCAGTCGGGGAGGAACAGATACGCAGTATTTT
NA	NA	TRBJ2-7	TRBV6-1	CASSVGGRPGGGYEQYF	TGTGCCAGCAGTGTAGGAGGGAGGCCCGGAGGGGGGTACGAGCAGTACTTC
medium-sized	NA	TRBJ1-2	TRBV10-2	CASRTDAYGYTF	TGCGCCAGCCGGACCGACGCCTATGGCTACACCTTC
many	NA	TRBJ1-2	TRBV16	CASSQSPDAYGYTF	TGTGCCAGCAGCCAATCTCCGGACGCCTATGGCTACACCTTC
NA	TRBD2	TRBJ2-7	TRBV5-1	CASRREASSYEQYF	TGCGCCAGCAGACGGGAGGCAAGCTCCTACGAGCAGTACTTC
NA	NA	TRBJ2-7	TRBV2	CASRLIWRSSYEQYF	TGTGCCAGCAGGCTTATTTGGAGGAGCTCCTACGAGCAGTACTTC
NA	TRBD2	TRBJ2-1	TRBV28	CASKGSGAYNEQFF	TGTGCCAGCAAGGGTAGCGGGGCCTACAATGAGCAGTTCTTC
many	NA	TRBJ1-5	TRBV12-3/TRBV12-4	CASSFGRWGNQPQHF	TGTGCCAGCAGTTTTGGCCGATGGGGCAATCAACCCCAGCATTTT
NA	TRBD1	TRBJ1-5	TRBV7-2	CASSPPGQGYQPQHF	TGTGCCAGCAGCCCGCCGGGACAGGGGTATCAGCCCCAGCATTTT
many	NA	TRBJ1-3	TRBV12-3/TRBV12-4	CASSFQANPGNTIYF	TGTGCCAGCAGTTTCCAGGCAAACCCTGGAAACACCATATATTTT
NA	NA	TRBJ2-7	TRBV6-1	CASSSDRLYEQYF	TGTGCCAGCAGCTCGGACAGACTCTACGAGCAGTACTTC
NA	NA	TRBJ2-7	TRBV11-2	CASRAVVTHYEQYF	TGTGCCAGCAGAGCTGTAGTGACACACTACGAGCAGTACTTC
NA	TRBD1	TRBJ2-7	TRBV11-2	CASSERQGAIPYEQYF	TGTGCCAGCAGCGAAAGACAGGGGGCTATACCCTACGAGCAGTACTTC
NA	NA	TRBJ1-2	TRBV7-6	CASSPTEDPSLGDGYTF	TGTGCCAGCAGCCCTACCGAGGATCCTTCACTGGGCGATGGCTACACCTTC
NA	TRBD2	TRBJ2-1	TRBV5-1	CASRELAGTNEQFF	TGCGCCAGCAGAGAGCTAGCGGGGACGAATGAGCAGTTCTTC
NA	NA	TRBJ1-6	TRBV7-2	CASSLGTRFNSPLHF	TGTGCCAGCAGCTTAGGGACACGATTCAATTCACCCCTCCACTTT
NA	TRBD1	TRBJ2-1	TRBV20-1	CSARRGQGASNEQFF	TGCAGTGCTAGAAGGGGACAGGGGGCCTCCAATGAGCAGTTCTTC
NA	NA	TRBJ2-3	TRBV20-1	CSARDPGSGADTQYF	TGCAGTGCTAGAGATCCCGGGAGTGGGGCAGATACGCAGTATTTT
NA	TRBD2	TRBJ2-1	TRBV20-1	CSARFKGGSGRNEQFF	TGCAGTGCTAGATTTAAAGGCGGGAGTGGGCGCAATGAGCAGTTCTTC
NA	TRBD2	TRBJ2-7	TRBV20-1	CGIRRESTYEQYF	TGCGGGATCCGGCGGGAGAGTACCTACGAGCAGTACTTC
large	NA	TRBJ1-3	TRBV4-1	CASSQEADSGNTIYF	TGCGCCAGCAGCCAAGAGGCGGACTCTGGAAACACCATATATTTT
NA	TRBD2	TRBJ2-1	TRBV24-1	CATSDQLAGFNEQFF	TGTGCCACCAGTGACCAACTAGCGGGGTTCAATGAGCAGTTCTTC
NA	NA	TRBJ1-6	TRBV12-5	CASVGADTTLHF	TGTGCTAGTGTCGGCGCGGATACCACCCTCCACTTT
few	TRBD1	TRBJ2-1	TRBV7-9	CASSFGTGEGNEQFF	TGTGCCAGCAGCTTCGGGACAGGGGAAGGCAATGAGCAGTTCTTC